Below, 31 T cell receptor beta chains from the same sample are listed, as sequenced in a study of regulatory T cells in long-lasting Graves disease. Time point given: persistent/refractory GD, antithyroid drugs over 5 years with positive TRAb. Following extraction of RNA from PBMCs, that RNA was used to make the TCR library. To make TCR beta libraries, researchers used iRepertoire HTBI primers and Arm-PCR of CDR3 regions. TCRdb ran MiXCR on the multiplex PCR reads and lists one entry per CDR3 protein. The sample lists over 450,000 distinct CDR3 sequences, around a fifth seen once, with roughly 6.9% in the top ten. This sample comprised peripheral blood mononuclear cells (PBMCs), obtained when the disease was refractory, from a patient treated with antithyroid drugs. Every receptor here comes from a female donor with Graves disease.

There are a few counts of this clonotype. This chain uses TRBV7-8 with TRBJ2-2; D may be TRBD2 (6 bases). The CDR3 consists of 18 residues. The V end was cut by 0 bases, the J end by 6 bases, with 20 bases between. Germline V gene data show CDR1 as SGHVS and CDR2 as FQNEAQ. The CDR3: CASSLAVARPSESGELFF. In nucleotides, the CDR3 is TGTGCCAGCAGCTTAGCGGTGGCCCGACCTAGCGAATCCGGGGAGCTGTTTTTT.

V and J are TRBV7-3 and TRBJ1-1; D is uncertain. CDR1 is SGHTA and CDR2 is FQGTGA in the germline V gene. This CDR3 contains 13 residues. Trimming removed 5 bases from V and 4 bases from J, with 11 bases in between. The CDR3 region has the DNA TGTGCCAGCAGCCCATGGGGTGGCACTGAAGCTTTCTTT. Encoded protein: CASSPWGGTEAFF.

J is TRBJ2-7 and V is TRBV19; 7 bases are shared with TRBD1. CDR1 is LNHDA, CDR2 SQIVND, per germline (reference sequence). The CDR3 runs to 15 residues. V dropped 3 bases and J dropped 0; count of bases not matched to a gene: 5. Written as DNA, the CDR3 is TGTGCCAGTAGTATTGCAGGGGGAAACTCCTACGAGCAGTACTTC. It yields the protein CASSIAGGNSYEQYF. The full variable domain, in which reference TRBV19 and TRBJ2-7 provide the parts outside the CDR3, is DGGITQSPKYLFRKEGQNVTLSCEQNLNHDAMYWYRQDPGQGLRLIYYSQIVNDFQKGDIAEGYSVSREKKESFPLTVTSAQKNPTAFYLCASSIAGGNSYEQYFGPGTRLTVT.

The chain recombines TRBV16 with TRBJ2-1; no reliable D call. Trimming left V 0 bases short and J 0 bases short, with 12 bases between. The length of the CDR3 is 17 residues. Germline V gene lookup returns CDR1 KGHSY and CDR2 FQNENV. This chain's CDR3 is CASSQSRLFSSYNEQFF. CDR3 DNA: TGTGCCAGCAGCCAATCGAGGCTTTTTAGCTCCTACAATGAGCAGTTCTTC.

This clonotype has ten or more counts. The chain combines TRBV6-1 with TRBJ2-5; the D is unclear. Germline V gene data show CDR1 as MNHNS and CDR2 as SASEGT. The V end was cut by 7 bases, the J end by 5 bases, with 8 bases between. This CDR3 has 11 amino acids. The CDR3 sequence is CASTIGETQYF. The CDR3 DNA is TGTGCCAGCACTATCGGGGAGACCCAGTACTTC.

The table lists this clonotype with a few counts. This chain links TRBV7-9 with TRBJ1-1; possible D gene TRBD1, 5 bases. The ends were cut back, 5 bases at V and 6 bases at J, with 16 bases in the middle. From germline, CDR1 is SEHNR and CDR2 FQNEAQ (reference sequence). The CDR3 is made up of 14 amino acids. CDR3 amino acids: CASSRPQGYAEAFF. CDR3 nucleotides: TGTGCCAGCAGCCGTCCCCAGGGTTATGCTGAAGCTTTCTTT.

There are many counts of this clonotype. The chain has TRBV11-2 and TRBJ1-2, with a weak D call TRBD1 (5 bases). Per germline, CDR1 SGHAT and CDR2 FQNNGV. This CDR3 has 14 amino acids. With 5 bases removed from V and 4 bases from J, the gap between germline ends came to 14 bases. CDR3 nucleotide sequence: TGTGCCAGCAGCCCCGACAGTCTTAGCTATGGCTACACCTTC. Translation: CASSPDSLSYGYTF. Using reference TRBV11-2 and TRBJ1-2 for the parts outside the CDR3, the full variable domain is EAGVAQSPRYKIIEKRQSVAFWCNPISGHATLYWYQQILGQGPKLLIQFQNNGVVDDSQLPKDRFSAERLKGVDSTLKIQPAKLEDSAVYLCASSPDSLSYGYTFGSGTRLTVV.

In its sample, this clonotype was seen many times. V and J are TRBV28 and TRBJ1-1; D call uncertain. The CDR3 extends over 16 amino acids. Germline V gene data show CDR1 as MDHEN and CDR2 as SYDVKM. V was cut by 5 bases and J by 4 bases, with 20 bases left in between. The CDR3 protein is CASSPRSPKGGTEAFF. The CDR3 bases are TGTGCCAGCAGTCCGCGGTCCCCGAAGGGAGGCACTGAAGCTTTCTTT.

This clonotype appeared many times. V gene TRBV6-2 or TRBV6-3 combines with J gene TRBJ1-4; no definite D call. Germline CDR1 reads MNHEY; CDR2 reads SVGEGT. Trimming left V 2 bases short and J 4 bases short, with 14 bases between. This CDR3 is built from 16 residues. Here the CDR3 reads CASSYNPRRLNEKLFF. The CDR3 nucleotides are TGTGCCAGCAGTTACAACCCCAGGCGCCTTAATGAAAAACTGTTTTTT.

This clonotype was seen a handful of times. The J gene is TRBJ2-5, the V gene TRBV20-1, with D tentatively TRBD2 (5 bases). V lost 5 bases, J lost 1 base, and 8 bases lay in between. The CDR3 has 12 amino acids. Germline-derived CDR1 and CDR2 are DFQATT and SNEGSKA (reference sequence). In DNA, the CDR3 is TGCAGTGCTGAGGGCCTCCAAGAGACCCAGTACTTC. Translating it yields CSAEGLQETQYF.

The rearrangement joins TRBV7-9 to TRBJ2-7, with D uncertain. Germline V lookup: CDR1 SEHNR, CDR2 FQNEAQ (reference sequence). The CDR3 spans 14 residues. The germline V and J ends were trimmed by 3 bases and 2 bases, with 11 bases remaining between them. CDR3 amino acids: CASSLGLPAYEQYF. DNA for the CDR3: TGTGCCAGCAGCTTGGGCCTCCCGGCCTACGAGCAGTACTTC.

The V and J genes are TRBV5-1 and TRBJ2-2; D call uncertain. From germline, CDR1 is SGHRS and CDR2 YFSETQ. The V gene lost 3 bases and the J gene lost 1 base, with 10 bases spanning the gap. The CDR3 is 15 residues long. The CDR3 loop is CASSWAQLNTGELFF. The CDR3 region has the DNA TGCGCCAGCAGCTGGGCCCAGCTGAACACCGGGGAGCTGTTTTTT.

This clonotype was seen repeatedly, ten times or more. The chain carries TRBV28 and TRBJ1-1, with TRBD1 identical over 7 bases. This CDR3 region has 14 residues. V lost 3 bases and J lost 5; bases outside the gene matches: 6. CDR1 is MDHEN and CDR2 is SYDVKM in the germline V gene. The CDR3 DNA follows: TGTGCCAGCAGTTTTCAGGGGGACGTGACTGAAGCTTTCTTT. It is translated as CASSFQGDVTEAFF.

The chain employs TRBV7-2 and TRBJ2-7, with TRBD2 matching 11 bases. Trimming cost V 5 bases and J 0 bases; bases outside gene matches: 3. The CDR3 is 15 amino acids. CDR1 is SGHTA and CDR2 is FQGNSA in the germline V gene. CDR3 protein: CASSQTSGDSYEQYF. The CDR3 bases are TGTGCCAGCAGCCAGACTAGCGGGGACTCCTACGAGCAGTACTTC.

The rearrangement joins TRBV19 to TRBJ1-1; 7 bases map to TRBD1. This CDR3 is built from 13 residues. CDR1 and CDR2 from the germline V gene are LNHDA and SQIVND (reference sequence). The V and J ends lost 4 bases and 3 bases, in that order; junction bases with no gene match: 2. CDR3 sequence (DNA): TGTGCCAGTAGTAAGGACAGGTACACTGAAGCTTTCTTT. It yields the protein CASSKDRYTEAFF.

In its sample, this clonotype was seen many times. The gene calls are TRBV20-1 and TRBJ2-5; 7 bases are shared with TRBD2. The CDR3 covers 13 residues. Germline loops: CDR1 DFQATT, CDR2 SNEGSKA (reference sequence). V lost 6 bases to trimming and J lost 4 bases; unmatched junction nucleotides: 8. The CDR3 nucleotides are TGCAGTGCCCAGACGGGAGGATCAGAGACCCAGTACTTC. Translating it yields CSAQTGGSETQYF.

This clonotype was seen more than once but under ten times. The CDR3, as DNA: TGTGCCAGCGCGGACCGTTCCTACGAGCAGTACTTC. This encodes CASADRSYEQYF. The chain is built from TRBV2 and TRBJ2-7; D remains unclear. CDR3 length: 12 amino acids. V dropped 8 bases and J dropped 1 base, with 9 bases sitting between them. The germline V gene encodes CDR1 SNHLY and CDR2 FYNNEI.

This clonotype was counted at least ten times. This chain uses TRBV20-1 with TRBJ1-1, with D perhaps matching TRBD1 (5 bases). Germline CDR1 and CDR2: DFQATT and SNEGSKA (reference sequence). The CDR3 length is 16 residues. The V and J ends lost 0 bases and 0 bases respectively, with 14 bases between them. The CDR3 nucleotides read TGCAGTGCTAGAGATGGGACGGCGAGTATGAACACTGAAGCTTTCTTT. Its protein is CSARDGTASMNTEAFF.

Only a few counts were recorded for this clonotype. CDR3 nucleotide sequence: TGTGCCAGCAGCCCCCCCGGACTAGGGTACGAGCAGTACTTC. It yields the protein CASSPPGLGYEQYF. The chain combines TRBV14 with TRBJ2-7; 7 nucleotides match TRBD2. This CDR3 has 14 amino acids. Germline V gene lookup returns CDR1 SGHDN and CDR2 FVKESK. Trimming removed 4 bases from V and 4 bases from J; junction bases left unmatched: 7. The entire variable domain, with the rest obtained from reference TRBV14 and TRBJ2-7, is as follows: EAGVTQFPSHSVIEKGQTVTLRCDPISGHDNLYWYRRVMGKEIKFLLHFVKESKQDESGMPNNRFLAERTGGTYSTLKVQPAELEDSGVYFCASSPPGLGYEQYFGPGTRLTVT.

The V and J genes are TRBV12-3 or TRBV12-4 and TRBJ1-2; D unclear. Trimming took 5 bases from V and 5 from J, leaving 9 bases between them. The CDR3 spans 12 residues. The CDR3 loop is CASSGRIYGYTF. CDR3 in DNA: TGTGCCAGCAGTGGACGGATATATGGCTACACCTTC.

V and J are TRBV7-3 and TRBJ2-5; D is possibly TRBD2 (6 bases). The CDR3 runs 13 residues. V lost 5 bases to trimming and J lost 5 bases, with 12 bases between them. Germline V gives CDR1 SGHTA, CDR2 FQGTGA. The chain's CDR3 is CASSPGGTETQYF. DNA for the CDR3: TGTGCCAGCAGCCCCGGAGGGACGGAGACCCAGTACTTC.

This clonotype was observed at least ten times. The rearrangement joins TRBV7-8 to TRBJ1-1; weak D call: TRBD1 (5 bases). Trimming left V 5 bases short and J 1 base short, with 20 bases between. Germline loops: CDR1 SGHVS, CDR2 FQNEAQ. The CDR3 sequence is 17 residues long. In DNA form, the CDR3 reads TGTGCCAGCAGCCCCTCCGGGGGGAGTCGTTCGAACACTGAAGCTTTCTTT. Translation: CASSPSGGSRSNTEAFF.

This clonotype was counted at least ten times. The chain joins TRBV5-6 to TRBJ2-5; 9 bases agree with TRBD2. The CDR3 is made up of 16 amino acids. The germline CDR1 and CDR2 sequences are SGHDT and YYEEEE. V was pared by 2 bases and J by 1 base, with 6 bases of the junction left unmatched. CDR3 in amino acids: CASSLGSGGPQETQYF. The CDR3 bases are TGTGCCAGCAGCTTAGGTAGCGGGGGACCCCAAGAGACCCAGTACTTC.

V gene TRBV30 combines with J gene TRBJ2-5, with TRBD1 as a possible D gene (6 bases). Germline V gene data show CDR1 as GTSNPN and CDR2 as SVGIG (reference sequence). With 2 bases removed from V and 1 base from J, the gap between germline ends came to 14 bases. The CDR3 is made up of 15 amino acids. This CDR3 is CAWSPPPGVQETQYF. The CDR3 coding sequence is TGTGCCTGGAGTCCCCCACCAGGGGTCCAAGAGACCCAGTACTTC.

This rearrangement joins TRBV4-3 to TRBJ1-5; D not certain. Germline assignment: CDR1 LGHNA and CDR2 YSLEER. This CDR3 comprises 15 residues. The V end was cut by 1 base, the J end by 1 base, with 8 bases between. CDR3 nucleotide sequence: TGCGCCAGCAGCCAAGTTCTTAGCAGCAATCAGCCCCAGCATTTT. As protein: CASSQVLSSNQPQHF.

This clonotype appeared many times. The chain carries TRBV30 and TRBJ2-5; 9 positions agree with TRBD2. The germline V gene has CDR1 GTSNPN and CDR2 SVGIG (reference sequence). Unmatched junction bases numbered 8, after V lost 2 bases and J lost 4 bases. There are 15 residues in the CDR3. CDR3 residues: CAWSKDSGSSETQYF. The CDR3 DNA follows: TGTGCCTGGAGTAAGGATAGCGGGAGTTCAGAGACCCAGTACTTC.

This clonotype came up many times. The genes are TRBV2 and TRBJ2-5, with 10 bases matching TRBD2. Germline assignment: CDR1 SNHLY and CDR2 FYNNEI. There are 16 residues in the CDR3. V trimming: 7 bases; J trimming: 5 bases; junction bases outside the gene matches: 13. The CDR3 region is CASNGNSGGPPETQYF. The CDR3 bases are TGTGCCAGCAACGGAAATAGCGGGGGGCCCCCGGAGACCCAGTACTTC.

This clonotype was recorded at least ten times. V usage is TRBV2 and J usage is TRBJ1-1; no definite D call. CDR1 and CDR2 from the germline V gene are SNHLY and FYNNEI. The V end was cut by 11 bases, the J end by 0 bases, with 7 bases between. This CDR3 contains 11 residues. The CDR3 reads CARGLNTEAFF. The DNA for the CDR3 is TGTGCCCGAGGCCTGAACACTGAAGCTTTCTTT.

The chain uses TRBV12-5 and TRBJ2-5; TRBD2 matches at 9 bases. J lost 5 bases, V lost 7 bases, and 14 bases had no gene match. The CDR3 totals 16 residues. Looked up from germline, CDR1 is LGHNT and CDR2 is FRNRAP. The CDR3 spells CASADQRASGIETQYF. The CDR3 DNA is TGTGCTAGTGCGGACCAGCGAGCTAGCGGGATTGAGACCCAGTACTTC.

J is TRBJ1-5 and V is TRBV19; TRBD1 aligns across 7 bases. J was trimmed by 4 bases and V by 3 bases; bases with no gene match: 3. Germline CDR1 is LNHDA and CDR2 is SQIVND (reference sequence). This CDR3 spans 14 amino acids. The CDR3: CASSMAGGNQPQHF. The CDR3 DNA reads TGTGCCAGTAGTATGGCAGGGGGGAATCAGCCCCAGCATTTT. The whole variable domain, filled in from reference TRBV19 and TRBJ1-5, reads DGGITQSPKYLFRKEGQNVTLSCEQNLNHDAMYWYRQDPGQGLRLIYYSQIVNDFQKGDIAEGYSVSREKKESFPLTVTSAQKNPTAFYLCASSMAGGNQPQHFGDGTRLSIL.

Only a few counts were recorded for this clonotype. V gene TRBV29-1 combines with J gene TRBJ2-7; TRBD2 matches 11 bases. Germline trimming cut 4 bases from V and 0 bases from J; bases unmatched to any gene: 2. Germline CDR1 and CDR2: SQVTM and ANQGSEA. The CDR3 is made up of 14 amino acids. This chain's CDR3 is CSVVGTSGSYEQYF. CDR3 in DNA: TGCAGCGTTGTGGGGACTAGCGGCTCCTACGAGCAGTACTTC.